Presented here are 19 T cell receptor beta chains from one specimen sequenced in a study of CD8 T cells in Susac syndrome (dated by TCRdb to the late 2010s). Preparation of the library involved the immunoSEQ multiplex PCR assay. RNA was extracted using the RNeasy kit, and about 0.5 to 1 microgram was reverse transcribed with random hexamers. TCRdb reran the public reads through fastp at Q25 and MiXCR, keeping productive beta chains. Each CDR3 protein appears once, grouped with its most common genes and DNA. Recorded for this sample are 200,000 or so distinct CDR3 sequences; 90% to 97% of them occurred a single time. The top ten hold around 0.1% of the sample. Sequencing was done on a sample of CD4+ T cells from PBMCs. These receptors originate from a human donor with Susac syndrome.

V is TRBV9 and J is TRBJ1-2; D is perhaps TRBD1 (5 bases). The CDR3 spans 14 residues. Germline-derived CDR1 and CDR2 are SGDLS and YYNGEE. V lost 0 bases, J lost 8 bases, and 14 bases lay in between. The CDR3 nucleotides are TGTGCCAGCAGCGTAGCGGAGGGGAGTATAGGCTACACCTTC. Its translation: CASSVAEGSIGYTF.

This clonotype was observed a single time. CDR3 loop: CASSQEDRGHNEQFF. The CDR3 coding sequence is TGTGCCAGCAGCCAAGAGGACAGGGGGCACAATGAGCAGTTCTTC. The genes are TRBV3-1 and TRBJ2-1; 11 nucleotides align to TRBD1. Germline loops: CDR1 LGHDT, CDR2 YNNKEL (reference sequence). The CDR3 has 15 amino acids. With V trimmed by 0 bases and J by 5 bases, 0 bases remained unmatched.

The genes are TRBV11-3 and TRBJ1-1, with D possibly TRBD1 on 5 matching bases. The V end lost 5 bases, the J end lost 4 bases, and 11 bases lay between the germline ends. This CDR3 has 13 residues. CDR1 SGHNT and CDR2 YENEEA come from the germline V gene. For the CDR3, the DNA is TGTGCCAGCAGCGCCCGACAGCGCACTGAAGCTTTCTTT. Translating gives CASSARQRTEAFF.

As DNA, the CDR3 is TGTGCCAGCACTTCCGGGACTAGCCCCGGGGAGCTGTTTTTT. This gives the protein CASTSGTSPGELFF. This chain connects TRBV4-2 to TRBJ2-2, with 9 bases matching TRBD2. This CDR3 comprises 14 residues. Germline CDR1 reads LGHNA; CDR2 reads YNFKEQ. V lost 7 bases to trimming and J lost 6 bases; unmatched junction nucleotides: 6.

The genes are TRBV7-9 and TRBJ2-5; no definite D call. The germline gives CDR1 SEHNR, CDR2 FQNEAQ (reference sequence). Trimming cost V 5 bases and J 5 bases, with 12 bases left between them. There are 13 residues in the CDR3. The CDR3 loop is CASSPTQTETQYF. CDR3 sequence (DNA): TGTGCCAGCAGCCCCACACAAACGGAGACCCAGTACTTC. Filled out from reference TRBV7-9 and TRBJ2-5, the complete variable domain reads DTGVSQNPRHKITKRGQNVTFRCDPISEHNRLYWYRQTLGQGPEFLTYFQNEAQLEKSRLLSDRFSAERPKGSFSTLEIQRTEQGDSAMYLCASSPTQTETQYFGPGTRLLVL.

This chain joins TRBV20-1 and TRBJ2-5, with 8 positions matching TRBD1. The J segment lost 1 base and the V segment lost 5 bases, leaving 6 bases of the junction unmatched. Germline values: CDR1 DFQATT, CDR2 SNEGSKA (reference sequence). The CDR3 runs 14 residues. For the CDR3, the DNA is TGCAGTGCTGACGGACAGGGTCTCCAAGAGACCCAGTACTTC. As protein: CSADGQGLQETQYF.

The chain joins TRBV20-1 to TRBJ1-1; the match to TRBD1 covers 7 bases. CDR1 DFQATT and CDR2 SNEGSKA come from the germline V gene (reference sequence). The J segment lost 3 bases and the V segment lost 4 bases, leaving 8 bases of the junction unmatched. This CDR3 is 14 amino acids long. CDR3 sequence (DNA): TGCAGTGCTAAAAGTACAGGGGCGGACACTGAAGCTTTCTTT. This translates into CSAKSTGADTEAFF.

The rearrangement uses TRBV30 and TRBJ1-6; D is ambiguous. Trimming left V 5 bases short and J 8 bases short, with 10 bases between. The CDR3 loop spans 12 amino acids. From germline, CDR1 is GTSNPN and CDR2 SVGIG (reference sequence). CDR3 residues: CAWGIEDSPLHF. The DNA for the CDR3 is TGTGCCTGGGGTATCGAGGATTCACCCCTCCACTTT.

V gene TRBV3-1 combines with J gene TRBJ2-2; TRBD2 is a possible D gene (5 bases). V lost 0 bases and J lost 5, with 10 bases in between. The CDR3 consists of 15 residues. Germline CDR1 reads LGHDT; CDR2 reads YNNKEL (reference sequence). The CDR3 loop reads CASSQETRQTGELFF. The CDR3 DNA reads TGTGCCAGCAGCCAAGAAACTAGGCAGACCGGGGAGCTGTTTTTT. The whole variable domain, filled in from reference TRBV3-1 and TRBJ2-2, reads DTAVSQTPKYLVTQMGNDKSIKCEQNLGHDTMYWYKQDSKKFLKIMFSYNNKELIINETVPNRFSPKSPDKAHLNLHINSLELGDSAVYFCASSQETRQTGELFFGEGSRLTVL.

The rearrangement joins TRBV21-1 to TRBJ1-5. TRBV21-1 is listed as a pseudogene. The CDR3 is made up of 15 amino acids. CDR3 nucleotides: TGTGCCAGCAGCAAGCGGGAGGTGAGCAATCAGCCCCAGCATTTT. It yields the protein CASSKREVSNQPQHF.

The rearrangement links TRBV20-1 to TRBJ2-5; D gene unclear. Germline lookup yields CDR1 DFQATT and CDR2 SNEGSKA (reference sequence). V dropped 0 bases and J dropped 4 bases, with 15 bases sitting between them. The CDR3 runs 15 residues. CDR3 coding DNA: TGCAGTGCTAGAGATCCTGTCCCAAAACGAGAGACCCAGTACTTC. Translation: CSARDPVPKRETQYF.

The genes are TRBV9 and TRBJ2-1, with TRBD2 as a possible D gene (7 bases). The CDR3 is 16 residues long. Germline CDR1 reads SGDLS; CDR2 reads YYNGEE. V lost 4 bases and J lost 3, with 17 bases in between. For the CDR3, the DNA is TGTGCCAGCAGCCCCCTGGGGGGGGGCCTCTACAATGAGCAGTTCTTC. Protein sequence: CASSPLGGGLYNEQFF.

This clonotype was observed once. V gene TRBV7-9 combines with J gene TRBJ1-1, with TRBD1 as a possible D gene (5 bases). Germline-derived CDR1 and CDR2 are SEHNR and FQNEAQ (reference sequence). Trimming shortened V by 3 bases and J by 3 bases, and 23 bases separated the two germline ends. CDR3 length: 18 amino acids. CDR3 protein: CASSFGGGTPLSHTEAFF. The CDR3 nucleotides read TGTGCCAGCAGCTTCGGGGGGGGGACCCCGTTATCTCACACTGAAGCTTTCTTT.

The rearrangement links TRBV7-9 to TRBJ1-4, with 8 bases identical to TRBD1. The CDR3 spans 16 residues. After removal of 3 bases from V and 0 bases from J, the junction contained 3 bases not matched to a gene. CDR1 and CDR2 from the germline V gene are SEHNR and FQNEAQ (reference sequence). In nucleotides, the CDR3 is TGTGCCAGCAGCTTTGACAGGGGCGCAACTAATGAAAAACTGTTTTTT. This sequence encodes CASSFDRGATNEKLFF.

This clonotype has a single count. The gene calls are TRBV2 and TRBJ2-5; D is possibly TRBD2 (6 bases). Trimming left V 5 bases short and J 5 bases short, with 9 bases between. The CDR3 is 12 amino acids. Germline V gene sequence: CDR1 SNHLY, CDR2 FYNNEI. CDR3 residues: CASSIAVETQYF. DNA of the CDR3: TGTGCCAGCAGTATAGCGGTGGAGACCCAGTACTTC.

The sample holds one count of this clonotype. V usage is TRBV5-4 and J usage is TRBJ2-7; 7 bases fit TRBD1. The CDR3 extends over 15 amino acids. Germline CDR1 SGHNT, CDR2 YYREEE (reference sequence). The V gene end was trimmed by 4 bases and the J gene end by 1 base; junction bases not matched to a gene: 8. CDR3 DNA: TGTGCCAGCAGCATCCCTGGACAGGTATCCTACGAGCAGTACTTC. Translating gives CASSIPGQVSYEQYF.

This chain uses TRBV5-6 with TRBJ2-7, with D tentatively TRBD1 or TRBD2 (5 bases each). The CDR3 has 14 amino acids. Germline V gene data show CDR1 as SGHDT and CDR2 as YYEEEE. Trimming took off 2 bases at V and 5 bases at J, with 14 bases between the two ends. CDR3 sequence reads: CASSFRGHRDEQYF. The CDR3 DNA follows: TGTGCCAGCAGCTTCCGGGGCCACCGGGACGAGCAGTACTTC. The full variable domain, its missing parts supplied by reference TRBV5-6 and TRBJ2-7, is DAGVTQSPTHLIKTRGQQVTLRCSPKSGHDTVSWYQQALGQGPQFIFQYYEEEERQRGNFPDRFSGHQFPNYSSELNVNALLLGDSALYLCASSFRGHRDEQYFGPGTRLTVT.

This clonotype appeared a single time. J is TRBJ1-6 and V is TRBV10-3; maybe TRBD1 (6 bases). The CDR3 loop spans 13 amino acids. Germline V gene data show CDR1 as ENHRY and CDR2 as SYGVKD. V was pared by 9 bases and J by 7 bases, with 13 bases between. This chain's CDR3 is CAIRGTLNSPLHF. The DNA for the CDR3 is TGTGCCATACGAGGGACACTAAATTCACCCCTCCACTTT.

The chain joins TRBV3-1 to TRBJ1-5; D is uncertain. V gave up 0 bases and J gave up 5 bases, with 14 bases separating them. The CDR3 extends over 16 amino acids. Germline CDR1 reads LGHDT; CDR2 reads YNNKEL (reference sequence). CDR3 DNA sequence: TGTGCCAGCAGCCAAGACCCGAAAGGAGATCATCAGCCCCAGCATTTT. Encoded protein: CASSQDPKGDHQPQHF.